Listed here are 18 T cell receptor beta chains from one sample, sequenced in a study of CD8 T cells in ankylosing spondylitis. Study outcomes and limitations: A TCR beta motif made of several highly homologous variants seemed typical of ankylosing spondylitis blood.

Antigens of these TCRs are unknown. Each CDR3 protein gets one entry after TCRdb re-called the 5' RACE reads with MiXCR. The data contain 500,000 to 650,000 distinct CDR3 sequences, under 5.5% of them singletons. Sequenced material: blood, either unsorted or a sorted T cell fraction (not recorded which). These receptors were taken from a male donor with ankylosing spondylitis.

V usage is TRBV5-1 and J usage is TRBJ1-1; no clear D. CDR1 SGHRS and CDR2 YFSETQ come from the germline V gene. Trimming removed 7 bases at V and 5 bases at J, with 9 bases between. The CDR3 runs to 11 residues. CDR3 sequence reads: CASPPGTEAFF. As DNA, the CDR3 is TGCGCCAGCCCACCGGGGACTGAAGCTTTCTTT.

This clonotype was found many times. This sequence joins TRBV12-3 or TRBV12-4 and TRBJ2-7; D possibly corresponds to TRBD2 (5 bases). With 5 bases removed from V and 9 bases from J, the gap between germline ends came to 14 bases. This CDR3 comprises 12 residues. The CDR3 nucleotides are TGTGCCAGCAGTCCAACCGGTGGGAGGCAGTACTTC. Its translation is CASSPTGGRQYF.

The sample holds a few counts of this clonotype. CDR3 region: CSARDPRGGGNTDTQYF. CDR3 coding DNA: TGCAGTGCTAGAGATCCCAGAGGCGGGGGGAACACAGATACGCAGTATTTT. The genes are TRBV20-1 and TRBJ2-3; 8 bases are shared with TRBD2. V was clipped by 0 bases and J by 2 bases; unmatched bases: 10. This CDR3 region has 17 residues. Germline V gene data show CDR1 as DFQATT and CDR2 as SNEGSKA (reference sequence).

This clonotype was detected ten times or more. V usage is TRBV10-2 and J usage is TRBJ1-1, with D unresolved. The CDR3 runs to 15 residues. V lost 3 bases and J 2 bases, leaving 13 bases between the germline ends. CDR1 and CDR2 from the germline V gene are WSHSY and SAAADI. The CDR3 here is CASSEAGTSNTEAFF. The CDR3 DNA is TGCGCCAGCAGTGAAGCAGGCACCAGCAACACTGAAGCTTTCTTT.

In this sample, this clonotype turned up a few times. This chain joins TRBV28 and TRBJ2-1, with 11 bases matching TRBD2. V dropped 4 bases and J dropped 6; count of bases not matched to a gene: 5. The germline V gene encodes CDR1 MDHEN and CDR2 SYDVKM. The length of the CDR3 is 15 residues. This CDR3 is CASSSTGTSGNEQFF. The CDR3 DNA reads TGTGCCAGCAGTTCCACCGGGACTAGCGGCAATGAGCAGTTCTTC.

This clonotype has a count of ten or more. The chain has TRBV5-1 and TRBJ1-3, with D unclear. V was shortened by 4 bases and J by 0 bases, with 11 bases between the two germline ends. Germline CDR1 SGHRS, CDR2 YFSETQ. The CDR3 contains 15 residues. CDR3 amino acids: CASSPKETSGNTIYF. The CDR3 DNA reads TGCGCCAGCAGCCCCAAGGAGACCTCTGGAAACACCATATATTTT.

This clonotype showed up many times. The chain recombines TRBV12-3 or TRBV12-4 with TRBJ1-6, with no clear D. The V end lost 4 bases, the J end lost 7 bases, and 8 bases lay between the germline ends. The CDR3 has 13 residues. CDR3 in DNA: TGTGCCAGCAGTTATGGGTGGAATTCACCCCTCCACTTT. As protein: CASSYGWNSPLHF.

This clonotype occurred many times. CDR3 sequence: CASRTERNTEAFF. The CDR3 DNA reads as TGTGCCAGCAGGACAGAGAGAAACACTGAAGCTTTCTTT. The rearrangement joins TRBV2 to TRBJ1-1; possibly TRBD1 for D (5 bases). Per the germline V gene, CDR1 is SNHLY and CDR2 is FYNNEI. This CDR3 region has 13 residues. Trimming pared 6 bases from V and 2 bases from J, leaving 10 bases between.

The V and J genes are TRBV28 and TRBJ1-3; no clear D. CDR1 and CDR2 from the germline V gene are MDHEN and SYDVKM. The CDR3 has 14 amino acids. Here the CDR3 reads CGGRGRRSGNTIYF. CDR3 DNA sequence: TGTGGCGGAAGAGGACGGAGGAGTGGAAACACCATATATTTT.

In its sample, this clonotype was seen many times. The V and J genes are TRBV10-3 and TRBJ1-1; tentatively, D is TRBD1 (6 bases). Per the germline V gene, CDR1 is ENHRY and CDR2 is SYGVKD. The CDR3 runs 15 residues. Trimming removed 6 bases from V and 5 bases from J, with 19 bases in between. The CDR3 DNA follows: TGTGCCATCAGAGGGGTTGAGGGGGGTGAGACTGAAGCTTTCTTT. Translated: CAIRGVEGGETEAFF.

This clonotype was detected many times. This chain links TRBV12-3 or TRBV12-4 with TRBJ1-2; D remains ambiguous. Trimming removed 9 bases from V and 3 bases from J, with 17 bases in between. This CDR3 is built from 14 residues. The CDR3 region is CASLHTDEDYGYTF. DNA for the CDR3: TGTGCCAGTCTCCATACTGACGAGGACTATGGCTACACCTTC.

The chain employs TRBV20-1 and TRBJ2-1; D gene ambiguous. The CDR3 is made up of 14 amino acids. Germline assignment: CDR1 DFQATT and CDR2 SNEGSKA (reference sequence). Trimming stripped 2 bases from V and 0 bases from J, with 8 bases between. CDR3 in amino acids: CSARWAVSYNEQFF. The CDR3 DNA is TGCAGTGCTAGATGGGCGGTCTCCTACAATGAGCAGTTCTTC.

This clonotype was found many times. The rearrangement links TRBV9 to TRBJ2-1; D is unresolved. Germline lookup yields CDR1 SGDLS and CDR2 YYNGEE. Trimming left V 4 bases short and J 8 bases short, with 16 bases between. CDR3 length equals 14 residues. In DNA form, the CDR3 reads TGTGCCAGCAGCCTCCTTCCCCGCATAGATGAGCAGTTCTTC. It encodes CASSLLPRIDEQFF.

This clonotype was counted ten times or more. V and J are TRBV20-1 and TRBJ1-1; the D gene is possibly TRBD1 (5 bases). CDR1 is DFQATT, CDR2 SNEGSKA, per germline (reference sequence). The CDR3 contains 14 residues. V lost 3 bases to trimming and J lost 8 bases, with 19 bases between them. The CDR3 reads CSASGGAGGLEAFF. CDR3 nucleotide sequence: TGCAGTGCTAGCGGAGGGGCCGGAGGGTTAGAAGCTTTCTTT.

This clonotype appeared a few times. The V and J genes are TRBV6-5 and TRBJ2-7; D might be TRBD1 (5 bases). V lost 2 bases, J lost 4 bases, and 15 bases lay in between. In germline, CDR1 is MNHEY, CDR2 SVGAGI. There are 15 residues in the CDR3. CDR3 protein: CASSYRGGSEYEQYF. The CDR3 DNA reads TGTGCCAGCAGTTACAGGGGCGGTTCGGAGTACGAGCAGTACTTC.

This clonotype occurred many times. The chain joins TRBV10-3 to TRBJ2-7; no clear D. V was pared by 7 bases and J by 2 bases, with 9 bases between. Germline V lookup: CDR1 ENHRY, CDR2 SYGVKD. This CDR3 spans 12 amino acids. The CDR3 reads CAITSNTYEQYF. Here the CDR3 DNA reads TGTGCCATCACCTCGAATACCTACGAGCAGTACTTC.

This clonotype came up many times. The chain uses TRBV20-1 and TRBJ2-1; D is uncertain. The length of the CDR3 is 13 residues. V lost 0 bases, J lost 5 bases, and 8 bases lay in between. Germline V gene data show CDR1 as DFQATT and CDR2 as SNEGSKA (reference sequence). CDR3 residues: CSARDFVNNEQFF. The CDR3 DNA sequence: TGCAGTGCTAGAGATTTCGTTAACAATGAGCAGTTCTTC.

The sample holds many counts of this clonotype. The chain is built from TRBV28 and TRBJ2-3; the match to TRBD1 covers 8 bases. This CDR3 comprises 16 residues. The J segment lost 0 bases and the V segment lost 4 bases, leaving 6 bases of the junction unmatched. Per germline, CDR1 MDHEN and CDR2 SYDVKM. The CDR3 is CASSSTGDPSTDTQYF. In DNA form, the CDR3 reads TGTGCCAGCAGTTCGACAGGGGACCCTAGCACAGATACGCAGTATTTT.